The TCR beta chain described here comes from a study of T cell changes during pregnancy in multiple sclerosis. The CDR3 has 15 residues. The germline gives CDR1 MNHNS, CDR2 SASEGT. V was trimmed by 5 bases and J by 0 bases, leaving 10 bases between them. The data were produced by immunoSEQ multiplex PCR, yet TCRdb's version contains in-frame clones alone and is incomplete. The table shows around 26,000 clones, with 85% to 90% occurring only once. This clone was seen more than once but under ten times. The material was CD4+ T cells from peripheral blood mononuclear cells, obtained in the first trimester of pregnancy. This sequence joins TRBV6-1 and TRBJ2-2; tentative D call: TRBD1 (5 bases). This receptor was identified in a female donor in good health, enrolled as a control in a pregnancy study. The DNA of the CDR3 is TGTGCCAGCAGTTGGGGCGGAACGAACACCGGGGAGCTGTTTTTT. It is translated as CASSWGGTNTGELFF.